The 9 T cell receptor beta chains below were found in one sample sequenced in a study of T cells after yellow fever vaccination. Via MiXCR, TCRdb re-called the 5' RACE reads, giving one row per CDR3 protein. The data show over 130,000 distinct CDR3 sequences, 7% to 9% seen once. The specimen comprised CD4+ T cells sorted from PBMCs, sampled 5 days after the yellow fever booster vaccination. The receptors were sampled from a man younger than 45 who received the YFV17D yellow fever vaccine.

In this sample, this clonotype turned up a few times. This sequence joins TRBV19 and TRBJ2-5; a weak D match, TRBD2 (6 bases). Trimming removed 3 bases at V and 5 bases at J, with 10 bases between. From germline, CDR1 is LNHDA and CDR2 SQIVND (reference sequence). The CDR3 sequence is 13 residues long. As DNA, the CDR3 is TGTGCCAGTAGTATCCCAGGAGGGGAGACCCAGTACTTC. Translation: CASSIPGGETQYF.

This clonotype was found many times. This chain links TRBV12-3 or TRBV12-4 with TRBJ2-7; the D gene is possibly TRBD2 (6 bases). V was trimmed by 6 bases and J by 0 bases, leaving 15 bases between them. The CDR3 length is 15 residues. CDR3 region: CASSRSGLYSYEQYF. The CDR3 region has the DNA TGTGCCAGCAGCCGATCGGGACTTTACTCCTACGAGCAGTACTTC.

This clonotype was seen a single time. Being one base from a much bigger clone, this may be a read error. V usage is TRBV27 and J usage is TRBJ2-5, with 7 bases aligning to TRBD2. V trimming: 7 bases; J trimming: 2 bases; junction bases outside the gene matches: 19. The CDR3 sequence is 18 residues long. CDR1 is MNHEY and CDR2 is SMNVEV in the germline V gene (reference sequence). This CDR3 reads CASNSLFRTSQAQETQYF. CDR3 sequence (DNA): TGTGCCAGCAATTCACTCTTTAGGACTAGTCAGGCGCAAGAGACCCAGTACTTC.

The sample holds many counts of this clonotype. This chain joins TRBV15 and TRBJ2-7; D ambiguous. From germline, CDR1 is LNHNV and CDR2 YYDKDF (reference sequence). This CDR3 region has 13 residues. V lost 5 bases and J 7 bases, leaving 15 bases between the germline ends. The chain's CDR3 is CATSSRTQSEQYF. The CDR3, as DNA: TGTGCCACCAGCTCCCGGACCCAGAGTGAGCAGTACTTC.

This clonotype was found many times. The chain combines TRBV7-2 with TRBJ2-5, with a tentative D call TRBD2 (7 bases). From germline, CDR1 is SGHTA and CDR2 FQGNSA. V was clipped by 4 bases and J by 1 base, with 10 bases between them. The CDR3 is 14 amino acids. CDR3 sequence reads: CASSSRGAQETQYF. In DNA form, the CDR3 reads TGTGCCAGCAGCTCTCGGGGGGCCCAAGAGACCCAGTACTTC. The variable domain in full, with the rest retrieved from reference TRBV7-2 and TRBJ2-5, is GAGVSQSPSNKVTEKGKDVELRCDPISGHTALYWYRQSLGQGLEFLIYFQGNSAPDKSGLPSDRFSAERTGGSVSTLTIQRTQQEDSAVYLCASSSRGAQETQYFGPGTRLLVL.

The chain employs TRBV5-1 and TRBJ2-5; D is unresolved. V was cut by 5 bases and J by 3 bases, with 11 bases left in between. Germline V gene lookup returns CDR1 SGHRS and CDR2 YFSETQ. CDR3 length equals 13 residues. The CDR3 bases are TGCGCCAGCAGAAGAGACGTCGAAGAGACCCAGTACTTC. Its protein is CASRRDVEETQYF.

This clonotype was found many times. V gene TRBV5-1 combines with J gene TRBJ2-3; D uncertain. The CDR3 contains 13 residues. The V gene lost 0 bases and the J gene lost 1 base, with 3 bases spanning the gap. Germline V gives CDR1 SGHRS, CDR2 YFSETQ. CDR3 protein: CASSLGRTDTQYF. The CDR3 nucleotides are TGCGCCAGCAGCTTGGGGCGCACAGATACGCAGTATTTT.

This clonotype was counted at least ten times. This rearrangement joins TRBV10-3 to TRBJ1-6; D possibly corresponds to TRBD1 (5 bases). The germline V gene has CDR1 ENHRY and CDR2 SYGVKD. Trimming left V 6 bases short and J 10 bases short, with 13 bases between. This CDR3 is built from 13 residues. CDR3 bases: TGTGCCATCAGGAGGGACCCAGAATCACCCCTCCACTTT. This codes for CAIRRDPESPLHF.

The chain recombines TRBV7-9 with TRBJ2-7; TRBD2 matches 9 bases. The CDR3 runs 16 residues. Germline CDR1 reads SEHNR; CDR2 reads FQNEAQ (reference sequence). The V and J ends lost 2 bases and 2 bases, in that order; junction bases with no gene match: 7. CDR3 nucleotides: TGTGCCAGCAGCTTAATTGGTAGCGGGAGTCCCTACGAGCAGTACTTC. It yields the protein CASSLIGSGSPYEQYF.